Shown below are 14 T cell receptor beta chains from a single sample sequenced in a study of graft-versus-host responses after intestinal transplantation. Their antigen targets remain unknown. Libraries were prepared by immunoSEQ multiplex PCR; TCRdb keeps only in-frame clonotypes and omits some of them. The profile shows some 86,000 clones, 88% of them singletons. The starting material was unstimulated CD4+ T cells sorted from spleen or lymph node cells, obtained before transplant. The origin of the receptors is a human donor who was the organ donor for an intestinal transplant.

The CDR3 region has the DNA TGTGCCAGCAGCTCCTGGGGGGGCACTGAAGCTTTCTTT. Its protein is CASSSWGGTEAFF. The chain couples TRBV7-3 to TRBJ1-1; D is perhaps TRBD1 (5 bases). V gave up 4 bases and J gave up 4 bases, with 10 bases separating them. Germline assignment: CDR1 SGHTA and CDR2 FQGTGA. The CDR3 spans 13 residues. The whole variable domain, remainder taken from reference TRBV7-3 and TRBJ1-1, is GAGVSQTPSNKVTEKGKYVELRCDPISGHTALYWYRQSLGQGPEFLIYFQGTGAADDSGLPNDRFFAVRPEGSVSTLKIQRTERGDSAVYLCASSSWGGTEAFFGQGTRLTVV.

The chain combines TRBV9 with TRBJ2-1; 13 bases align to TRBD2. Germline-derived CDR1 and CDR2 are SGDLS and YYNGEE. J lost 8 bases, V lost 4 bases, and 12 bases had no gene match. There are 17 residues in the CDR3. As DNA, the CDR3 is TGTGCCAGCAGCCGGACTAGCGGGGGATTCGGGACCGATGAGCAGTTCTTC. This sequence encodes CASSRTSGGFGTDEQFF.

This clone was counted a single time. The chain employs TRBV9 and TRBJ2-3; 11 nucleotides match TRBD2. The CDR3 spans 17 residues. CDR1 SGDLS and CDR2 YYNGEE come from the germline V gene. J lost 2 bases, V lost 0 bases, and 5 bases had no gene match. CDR3 nucleotides: TGTGCCAGCAGCGTAGGTCTAGCGGGGGGCAACACAGATACGCAGTATTTT. Protein: CASSVGLAGGNTDTQYF.

The chain couples TRBV7-9 to TRBJ1-2; 10 bases are shared with TRBD1. CDR1 SEHNR and CDR2 FQNEAQ come from the germline V gene (reference sequence). The CDR3 has 17 amino acids. Germline trimming cut 5 bases from V and 5 bases from J; bases unmatched to any gene: 14. The CDR3 coding sequence is TGTGCCAGCAGCCAAGACAGGGGGCGTCAGGGGATATATGGCTACACCTTC. As protein: CASSQDRGRQGIYGYTF.

The gene calls are TRBV6-1 and TRBJ1-1; tentative D call: TRBD1 (5 bases). The V and J ends lost 1 base and 13 bases respectively, with 7 bases between them. The CDR3 totals 10 residues. CDR1 is MNHNS, CDR2 SASEGT, per germline. The CDR3 protein is CASSEEGVFF. In DNA form, the CDR3 reads TGTGCCAGCAGTGAAGAAGGGGTTTTCTTT.

V and J are TRBV6-5 and TRBJ2-7; TRBD1 agrees at 8 bases. CDR3 length: 15 amino acids. Germline V gene sequence: CDR1 MNHEY, CDR2 SVGAGI. Losses at the gene ends were 6 bases for V and 4 bases for J; bases not matched to a gene: 11. Written as DNA, the CDR3 is TGTGCCAGCAGGCGGCCGGACAGGGTGCAATACGAGCAGTACTTC. Its protein is CASRRPDRVQYEQYF.

The rearrangement links TRBV6-1 to TRBJ2-5; TRBD1 might be the D (5 bases). Trimming removed 5 bases from V and 4 bases from J, with 17 bases in between. The CDR3 covers 15 residues. From germline, CDR1 is MNHNS and CDR2 SASEGT. Written as DNA, the CDR3 is TGTGCCAGCAGTCCGAGGCTTGCCCAGGGAGAGACCCAGTACTTC. Protein: CASSPRLAQGETQYF.

V is TRBV7-8 and J is TRBJ2-3; possible D gene TRBD1, 6 bases. CDR3 length: 16 amino acids. Trimming pared 1 base from V and 6 bases from J, leaving 17 bases between. Germline lookup yields CDR1 SGHVS and CDR2 FQNEAQ. This chain's CDR3 is CASSLVAAGVTDTQYF. The CDR3 DNA reads TGTGCCAGCAGCTTAGTAGCTGCAGGGGTGACGGATACGCAGTATTTT. The whole variable domain, filled in from reference TRBV7-8 and TRBJ2-3, reads GAGVSQSPRYKVAKRGQDVALRCDPISGHVSLFWYQQALGQGPEFLTYFQNEAQLDKSGLPSDRFFAERPEGSVSTLKIQRTQQEDSAVYLCASSLVAAGVTDTQYFGPGTRLTVL.

The CDR3 here is CASSFGSGRPGNEQFF. The CDR3 DNA sequence: TGTGCCAGCAGTTTCGGTAGCGGGAGGCCGGGAAATGAGCAGTTCTTC. The chain links TRBV28 to TRBJ2-1, with 10 bases that match TRBD2. The length of the CDR3 is 16 residues. Germline V gene lookup returns CDR1 MDHEN and CDR2 SYDVKM. V lost 3 bases and J lost 7; bases outside the gene matches: 9.

This chain links TRBV9 with TRBJ2-1, with 7 bases lining up with TRBD2. V shed 3 bases, J shed 5 bases, and the junction held 2 bases outside the gene matches. The CDR3 is made up of 13 amino acids. Per the germline V gene, CDR1 is SGDLS and CDR2 is YYNGEE. The CDR3 DNA reads TGTGCCAGCAGCGCCGGACTAGACAATGAGCAGTTCTTC. This gives the protein CASSAGLDNEQFF. Combining the CDR3 with reference TRBV9 and TRBJ2-1 gives the whole variable domain DSGVTQTPKHLITATGQRVTLRCSPRSGDLSVYWYQQSLDQGLQFLIQYYNGEERAKGNILERFSAQQFPDLHSELNLSSLELGDSALYFCASSAGLDNEQFFGPGTRLTVL.

The CDR3, as DNA: TGTGCCAGCAGTCGGACAGGGGGTGTAGCTGAAGCTTTCTTT. Its translation is CASSRTGGVAEAFF. V and J are TRBV6-5 and TRBJ1-1, with 10 bases lining up with TRBD1. V shed 5 bases, J shed 6 bases, and the junction held 6 bases outside the gene matches. In germline, CDR1 is MNHEY, CDR2 SVGAGI. The CDR3 is 14 residues long.

This chain uses TRBV11-3 with TRBJ2-1, with 9 bases identical to TRBD2. Germline V gene lookup returns CDR1 SGHNT and CDR2 YENEEA. V lost 4 bases and J lost 6; bases outside the gene matches: 7. The CDR3 spans 15 residues. Written as DNA, the CDR3 is TGTGCCAGCAGCTCCAGTAGCGGGAGTGGCAATGAGCAGTTCTTC. This gives the protein CASSSSSGSGNEQFF. Supplemented by reference TRBV11-3 and TRBJ2-1, the full variable domain reads EAGVVQSPRYKIIEKKQPVAFWCNPISGHNTLYWYLQNLGQGPELLIRYENEEAVDDSQLPKDRFSAERLKGVDSTLKIQPAELGDSAVYLCASSSSSGSGNEQFFGPGTRLTVL.

V and J are TRBV7-8 and TRBJ1-6; D possibly corresponds to TRBD1 (5 bases). The CDR3 loop spans 15 amino acids. Deletions cut 0 bases from V and 8 bases from J, with 11 bases between. Germline values: CDR1 SGHVS, CDR2 FQNEAQ. CDR3 nucleotides: TGTGCCAGCAGCTTAGCCGGGCAGGGCGATTCACCCCTCCACTTT. This sequence encodes CASSLAGQGDSPLHF.

The chain employs TRBV28 and TRBJ1-2; TRBD1 agrees at 10 bases. The V segment lost 6 bases and the J segment 4 bases; nucleotides outside the gene matches: 5. The germline gives CDR1 MDHEN, CDR2 SYDVKM. The CDR3 is 14 residues long. The CDR3 is CASSGTGVPYGYTF. The CDR3 region has the DNA TGTGCCAGCAGCGGGACAGGGGTTCCCTATGGCTACACCTTC.